The 3 T cell receptor beta chains given below trace back to one sample, sequenced in a study of blood T cell repertoires in COVID-19. Some clones are missing from TCRdb's copy, which holds only in-frame ones; the method was immunoSEQ multiplex PCR. Of under 250,000 clones listed, roughly 86% are singletons. Sequencing was performed on peripheral blood. The origin of the receptors is a woman in her sixties or seventies who had recovered from COVID-19.

This clone was seen a few times. This chain joins TRBV23-1 and TRBJ2-7, with D possibly matching TRBD2 (6 bases). TRBV23-1 is designated an ORF whose function remains uncertain. The CDR3 covers 14 residues. Trimming took off 6 bases at V and 3 bases at J, with 15 bases between the two ends. The CDR3: CASSLSGEHYEQYF. The CDR3 DNA is TGCGCCAGCAGCCTCTCGGGGGAACACTACGAGCAGTACTTC.

This chain connects TRBV29-1 to TRBJ1-1; the D gene is possibly TRBD1 (6 bases). Trimming shortened V by 0 bases and J by 1 base, and 6 bases separated the two germline ends. The germline gives CDR1 SQVTM, CDR2 ANQGSEA. This CDR3 has 13 amino acids. The CDR3 sequence is CSVEEGGNTEAFF. The CDR3 coding sequence is TGCAGCGTTGAAGAAGGGGGGAACACTGAAGCTTTCTTT.

This chain connects TRBV11-3 to TRBJ2-3; D call uncertain. The length of the CDR3 is 14 residues. V lost 3 bases and J lost 2, with 9 bases in between. Germline values: CDR1 SGHNT, CDR2 YENEEA. The CDR3 DNA reads TGTGCCAGCAGCTTCGGTCGGTCCACAGATACGCAGTATTTT. It yields the protein CASSFGRSTDTQYF.